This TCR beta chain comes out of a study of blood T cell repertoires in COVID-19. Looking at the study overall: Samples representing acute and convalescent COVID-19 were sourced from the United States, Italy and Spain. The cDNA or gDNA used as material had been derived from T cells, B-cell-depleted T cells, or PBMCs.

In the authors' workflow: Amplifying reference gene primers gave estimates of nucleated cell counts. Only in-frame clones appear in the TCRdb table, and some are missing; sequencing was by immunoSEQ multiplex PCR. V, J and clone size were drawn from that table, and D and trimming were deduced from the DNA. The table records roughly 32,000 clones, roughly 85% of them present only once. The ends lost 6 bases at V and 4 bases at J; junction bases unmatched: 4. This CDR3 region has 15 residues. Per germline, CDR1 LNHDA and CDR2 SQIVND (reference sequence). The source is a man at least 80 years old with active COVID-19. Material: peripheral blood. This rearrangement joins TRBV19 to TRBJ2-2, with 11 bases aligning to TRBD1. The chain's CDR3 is CASRTGTGGTGELFF. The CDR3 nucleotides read TGTGCCAGTAGAACCGGGACAGGGGGCACCGGGGAGCTGTTTTTT.